This T cell receptor (beta chain) stems from a study of blood T cell repertoires in COVID-19. Study-wide context: In each case, the material was cDNA or gDNA derived from T cells, B-cell-depleted T cells, or PBMCs.

Some clones are missing from TCRdb's copy, which holds only in-frame ones; the method was immunoSEQ multiplex PCR. The data hold 150,000 to 200,000 clones, with about 81% observed a single time. This sequence was found in a woman aged 80 or older with COVID-19, enrolled during active disease. The sequencing input was peripheral blood.

The CDR3 sequence is CASSYLTGGGETQYF. CDR3 bases: TGTGCCAGCAGTTACTTAACAGGGGGCGGAGAGACCCAGTACTTC. The rearrangement uses TRBV6-5 and TRBJ2-5; 9 positions match TRBD1. Looked up from germline, CDR1 is MNHEY and CDR2 is SVGAGI. This CDR3 comprises 15 residues. Unmatched junction bases numbered 4, after V lost 1 base and J lost 4 bases.